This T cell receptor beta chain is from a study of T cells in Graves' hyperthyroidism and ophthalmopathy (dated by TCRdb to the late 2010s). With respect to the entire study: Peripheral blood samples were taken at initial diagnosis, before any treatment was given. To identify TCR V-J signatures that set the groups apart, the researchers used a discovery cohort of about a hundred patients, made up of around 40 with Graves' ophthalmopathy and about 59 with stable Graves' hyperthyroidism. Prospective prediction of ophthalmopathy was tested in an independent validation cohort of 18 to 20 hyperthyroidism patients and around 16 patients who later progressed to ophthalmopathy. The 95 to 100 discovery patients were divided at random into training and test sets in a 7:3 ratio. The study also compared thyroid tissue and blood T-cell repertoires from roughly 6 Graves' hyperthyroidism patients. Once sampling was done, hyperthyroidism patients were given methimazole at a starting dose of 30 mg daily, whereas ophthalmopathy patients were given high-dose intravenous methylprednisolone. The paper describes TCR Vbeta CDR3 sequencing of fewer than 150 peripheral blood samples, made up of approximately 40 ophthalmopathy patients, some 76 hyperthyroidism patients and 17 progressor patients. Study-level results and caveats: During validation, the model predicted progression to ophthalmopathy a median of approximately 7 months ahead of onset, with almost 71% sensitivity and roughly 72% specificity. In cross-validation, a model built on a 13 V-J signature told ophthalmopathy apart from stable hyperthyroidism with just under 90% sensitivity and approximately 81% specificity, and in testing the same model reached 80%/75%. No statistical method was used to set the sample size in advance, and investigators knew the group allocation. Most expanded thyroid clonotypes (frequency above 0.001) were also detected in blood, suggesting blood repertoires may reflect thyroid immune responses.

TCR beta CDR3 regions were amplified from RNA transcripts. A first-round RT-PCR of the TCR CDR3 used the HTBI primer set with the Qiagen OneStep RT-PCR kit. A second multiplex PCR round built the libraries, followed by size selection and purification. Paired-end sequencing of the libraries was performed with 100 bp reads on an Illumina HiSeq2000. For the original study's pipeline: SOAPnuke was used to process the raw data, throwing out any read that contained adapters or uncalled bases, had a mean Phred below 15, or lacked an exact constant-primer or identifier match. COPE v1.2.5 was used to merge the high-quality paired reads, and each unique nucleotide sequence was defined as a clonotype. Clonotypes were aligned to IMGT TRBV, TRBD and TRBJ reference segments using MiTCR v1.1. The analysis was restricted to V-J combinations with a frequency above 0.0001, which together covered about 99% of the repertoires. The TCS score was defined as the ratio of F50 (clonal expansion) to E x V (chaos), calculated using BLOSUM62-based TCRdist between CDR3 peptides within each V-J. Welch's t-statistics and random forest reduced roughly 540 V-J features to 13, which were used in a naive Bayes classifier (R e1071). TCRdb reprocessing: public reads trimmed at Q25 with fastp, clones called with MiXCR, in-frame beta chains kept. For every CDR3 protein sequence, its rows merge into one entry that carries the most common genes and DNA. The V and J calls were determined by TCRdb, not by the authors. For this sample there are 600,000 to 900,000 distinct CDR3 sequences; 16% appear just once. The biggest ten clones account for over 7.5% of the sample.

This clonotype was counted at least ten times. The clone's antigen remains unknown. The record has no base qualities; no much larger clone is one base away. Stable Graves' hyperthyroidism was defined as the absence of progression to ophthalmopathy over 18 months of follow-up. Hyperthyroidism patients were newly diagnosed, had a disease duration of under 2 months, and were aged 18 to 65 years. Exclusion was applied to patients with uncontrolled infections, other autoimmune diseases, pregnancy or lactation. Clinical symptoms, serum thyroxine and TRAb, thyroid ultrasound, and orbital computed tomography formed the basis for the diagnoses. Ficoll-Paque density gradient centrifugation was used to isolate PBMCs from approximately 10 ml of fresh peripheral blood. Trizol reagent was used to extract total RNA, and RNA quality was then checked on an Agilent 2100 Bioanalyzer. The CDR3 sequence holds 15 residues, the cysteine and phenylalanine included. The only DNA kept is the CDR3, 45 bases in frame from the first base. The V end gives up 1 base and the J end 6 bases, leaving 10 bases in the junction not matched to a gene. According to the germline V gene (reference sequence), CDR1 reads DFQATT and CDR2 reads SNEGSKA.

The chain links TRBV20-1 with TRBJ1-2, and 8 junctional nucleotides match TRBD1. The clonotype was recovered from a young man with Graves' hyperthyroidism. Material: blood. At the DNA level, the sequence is TGCAGTGCTAGAGGATGGCAGGGGGCGGTGAATGGCTACACCTTC. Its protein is CSARGWQGAVNGYTF.